This record looks at one T cell receptor (beta chain) sequence and its context. Looked up from germline, CDR1 is MNHEY and CDR2 is SMNVEV (reference sequence). The CDR3 is 15 amino acids. J lost 3 bases, V lost 5 bases, and 7 bases had no gene match. The data originate from a study of blood T cell repertoires in COVID-19. Original data processing: It was from reference gene primer amplification that nucleated cell counts were estimated. Repertoires were generated with immunoSEQ multiplex PCR, while TCRdb's copy carries only in-frame clones and drops some. V and J calls and clone size follow that table, whereas D and trimming were derived from the DNA. Of approximately 300,000 clones in the sample, around nine tenths were seen once. Participants, 18 to 89 years old, spanned around 25 US areas. Assignments of participants to cohorts depended upon their own reported clinical history. Recovered status in Cohort 3 required two negative PCRs, clearance, or symptom resolution.

The TCR was taken from a man aged 55 to 70 who had recovered from COVID-19. V gene TRBV27 combines with J gene TRBJ1-5; 7 bases line up with TRBD1. The sample comprised PBMCs or T cells enriched from blood (not recorded which). The CDR3 nucleotides read TGTGCCAGCAGTCGTCGACAGGGCCCCAATCAGCCCCAGCATTTT. Amino acid sequence: CASSRRQGPNQPQHF.